This T cell receptor beta chain is from a study of blood T cell repertoires in COVID-19. Study background: The samples span acute and convalescent COVID-19 from the United States, Italy and Spain. PBMCs, B-cell-depleted T cells, or T cells provided the cDNA or gDNA that made up the material.

The germline V gene has CDR1 SGHTA and CDR2 FQGNSA. The CDR3 runs to 14 residues. V gave up 5 bases and J gave up 4 bases; unmatched junction bases: 6. Methods used by the authors: Amplification of reference gene primers was used by the study to estimate nucleated cell counts. Clones were sequenced by immunoSEQ multiplex PCR, and TCRdb holds only the in-frame ones, with some missing. That table furnishes V, J and clone size, whereas the DNA furnished D and trimming. The profile shows around 250,000 clones, 91% of them singletons. Everyone who took part was roughly 18 to 90 years old, and they came from about two dozen US areas. This clone was picked up one time.

The sample comprised PBMCs or T cells enriched from blood (not recorded which). The chain carries TRBV7-2 and TRBJ1-2; 8 bases agree with TRBD1. The receptor was isolated from a human donor in a cohort exposed to, infected with or recovered from COVID-19 (not recorded which). The donor label of this sample is uncertain. The DNA for the CDR3 is TGTGCCAGCAGCCACGAAACAGGGGGCTATGGCTACACCTTC. Protein product: CASSHETGGYGYTF.